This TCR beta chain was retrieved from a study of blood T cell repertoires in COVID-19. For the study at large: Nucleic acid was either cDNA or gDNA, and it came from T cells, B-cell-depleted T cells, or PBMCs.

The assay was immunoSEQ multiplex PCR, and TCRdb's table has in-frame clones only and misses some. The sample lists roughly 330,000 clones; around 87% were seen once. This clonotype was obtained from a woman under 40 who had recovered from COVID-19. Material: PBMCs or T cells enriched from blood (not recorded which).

CDR3 nucleotides: TGCGCCAGCAGCCCTAGGGGGGGATCCAAAGAACATAATGAAAAACTGTTTTTT. It is translated as CASSPRGGSKEHNEKLFF. The gene calls are TRBV4-1 and TRBJ1-4, with a weak D call TRBD1 (6 bases). Trimming stripped 4 bases from V and 4 bases from J, with 22 bases between. Germline CDR1 reads MGHRA; CDR2 reads YSYEKL. The CDR3 is 18 amino acids.